A selection of T cell receptor beta chains follows, all from one sample in a study of post-analysis software for immune sequencing data. TCRdb itself ran the PCR reads through MiXCR, one entry per CDR3 protein. The sample carries 740,000 or so distinct CDR3 sequences, under 70% recorded once. The sample consisted of blood. The receptors derive from a girl between 5 and 17 years old with multiple sclerosis. Both conserved end residues are part of each CDR3. D genes are given only for firm matches. Clone size is not always given. Where it is, it says once, few, many or a class for expanded clones.

clone_size: few; j_call: TRBJ1-5; d_call: TRBD1; v_call: TRBV20-1; cdr3_aa: CSAYRGTGSYSNQPQHF; cdr3_nt: TGCAGTGCTTACCGCGGGACAGGGTCCTATAGCAATCAGCCCCAGCATTTT
clone_size: few; j_call: TRBJ2-7; d_call: .; v_call: TRBV20-1; cdr3_aa: CSARRGAAYEQYF; cdr3_nt: TGCAGTGCTAGACGAGGGGCGGCCTACGAGCAGTACTTC
clone_size: .; j_call: TRBJ2-3; d_call: TRBD1; v_call: TRBV7-9; cdr3_aa: CASSPGQGTQYF; cdr3_nt: TGTGCCAGCAGTCCCGGACAGGGCACGCAGTATTTT
clone_size: .; j_call: TRBJ1-1; d_call: .; v_call: TRBV20-1; cdr3_aa: CSAPGREEAFF; cdr3_nt: TGCAGTGCTCCCGGCCGCGAGGAAGCTTTCTTT
clone_size: .; j_call: TRBJ2-7; d_call: .; v_call: TRBV2; cdr3_aa: CASRRVGSSYEQYF; cdr3_nt: TGTGCCAGCAGGAGGGTGGGGAGCTCCTACGAGCAGTACTTC
clone_size: few; j_call: TRBJ2-5; d_call: TRBD1; v_call: TRBV20-1; cdr3_aa: CSARGNRGETQYF; cdr3_nt: TGCAGTGCTAGGGGTAACAGGGGCGAGACCCAGTACTTC
clone_size: .; j_call: TRBJ2-5; d_call: .; v_call: TRBV20-1; cdr3_aa: CSASFGQGTYF; cdr3_nt: .
clone_size: .; j_call: TRBJ1-6; d_call: .; v_call: TRBV9; cdr3_aa: CASSVDGSGSSYNSPLHF; cdr3_nt: TGTGCCAGCAGCGTAGATGGCAGTGGGAGCTCCTATAATTCACCCCTCCACTTT
clone_size: .; j_call: TRBJ1-6; d_call: .; v_call: TRBV7-2; cdr3_aa: CASSTNIAGAPPLHF; cdr3_nt: TGTGCCAGCAGCACAAATATAGCAGGCGCTCCACCCCTCCACTTT
clone_size: .; j_call: TRBJ2-3; d_call: .; v_call: TRBV7-9; cdr3_aa: CASSLGGVFADTQYF; cdr3_nt: TGTGCCAGCAGCTTAGGAGGGGTTTTCGCAGATACGCAGTATTTT
clone_size: .; j_call: TRBJ2-5; d_call: TRBD2; v_call: TRBV28; cdr3_aa: CASSPLASGGAVETQYF; cdr3_nt: TGTGCCAGCAGCCCGTTGGCTAGCGGGGGGGCCGTAGAGACCCAGTACTTC
clone_size: few; j_call: TRBJ1-5; d_call: .; v_call: TRBV6-4; cdr3_aa: CASSESDAGNQPQHF; cdr3_nt: TGTGCCAGCAGTGAGTCTGACGCAGGGAATCAGCCCCAGCATTTT
clone_size: .; j_call: TRBJ2-3; d_call: .; v_call: TRBV10-3; cdr3_aa: CAISRLSTDTQYF; cdr3_nt: TGTGCCATCAGCCGACTAAGCACAGATACGCAGTATTTT
clone_size: .; j_call: TRBJ2-1; d_call: .; v_call: TRBV5-1; cdr3_aa: CASGPVAARSDEQFF; cdr3_nt: TGCGCCAGCGGCCCGGTAGCCGCTAGGTCTGATGAGCAGTTCTTC
clone_size: .; j_call: TRBJ2-5; d_call: TRBD2; v_call: TRBV5-1; cdr3_aa: CASSLGLAEGTQYF; cdr3_nt: TGCGCCAGCAGCTTGGGACTAGCCGAGGGGACCCAGTACTTC
clone_size: .; j_call: TRBJ2-7; d_call: .; v_call: TRBV29-1; cdr3_aa: CSVVKDYYEQYF; cdr3_nt: TGCAGCGTTGTAAAGGACTACTACGAGCAGTACTTC
clone_size: .; j_call: TRBJ2-7; d_call: .; v_call: TRBV15; cdr3_aa: CATSRDGAGRHYEQYF; cdr3_nt: TGTGCCACCAGCAGAGATGGGGCAGGAAGGCACTACGAGCAGTACTTC
clone_size: few; j_call: TRBJ2-5; d_call: .; v_call: TRBV20-1; cdr3_aa: CSARGSGETQYF; cdr3_nt: TGCAGTGCTCGAGGGTCCGGGGAGACCCAGTACTTC
clone_size: .; j_call: TRBJ2-3; d_call: .; v_call: TRBV20-1; cdr3_aa: CSASRQLGTDTQYF; cdr3_nt: TGCAGTGCTAGCCGACAACTTGGGACTGATACGCAGTATTTT
clone_size: once; j_call: TRBJ2-1; d_call: .; v_call: TRBV5-1; cdr3_aa: CASSRGQRTYNEQFF; cdr3_nt: TGCGCCAGCAGCCGCGGACAGAGAACCTACAATGAGCAGTTCTTC
clone_size: .; j_call: TRBJ2-3; d_call: TRBD2; v_call: TRBV5-5; cdr3_aa: CASSPGLAGGSFDTQYF; cdr3_nt: TGTGCCAGCAGCCCGGGACTAGCGGGAGGATCATTCGATACGCAGTATTTT
clone_size: .; j_call: TRBJ2-6; d_call: .; v_call: TRBV15; cdr3_aa: CATSNGPGQSGANVLTF; cdr3_nt: TGTGCCACCAGCAACGGCCCAGGACAGTCTGGGGCCAACGTCCTGACTTTC
clone_size: .; j_call: TRBJ2-6; d_call: .; v_call: TRBV6-5; cdr3_aa: CASSYSWVPSGANVLTF; cdr3_nt: TGTGCCAGCAGTTACTCTTGGGTCCCCTCTGGGGCCAACGTCCTGACTTTC
clone_size: .; j_call: TRBJ1-2; d_call: TRBD1; v_call: TRBV20-1; cdr3_aa: CSARRDSYGYTF; cdr3_nt: TGCAGCGCTAGACGGGACAGCTATGGCTACACCTTC
clone_size: .; j_call: TRBJ2-7; d_call: TRBD2; v_call: TRBV27; cdr3_aa: CASRRGSGRHEQYF; cdr3_nt: TGTGCCAGCAGGCGTGGTAGCGGGAGGCACGAGCAGTACTTC
clone_size: .; j_call: TRBJ2-1; d_call: .; v_call: TRBV9; cdr3_aa: CASSVEVLGGEQFF; cdr3_nt: TGTGCCAGCAGCGTAGAAGTTTTGGGGGGTGAGCAGTTCTTC
clone_size: .; j_call: TRBJ2-5; d_call: TRBD2; v_call: TRBV5-1; cdr3_aa: CASSLGSRLAGLEQYF; cdr3_nt: TGCGCCAGCAGCTTGGGTTCTAGACTAGCGGGTCTGGAGCAGTACTTC
clone_size: .; j_call: TRBJ2-7; d_call: .; v_call: TRBV20-1; cdr3_aa: CSASRGTSIGGHEQYF; cdr3_nt: TGCAGTGCTAGTCGCGGGACATCCATTGGTGGCCACGAGCAGTACTTC
clone_size: few; j_call: TRBJ2-5; d_call: .; v_call: TRBV5-6; cdr3_aa: CASSLAGRARRETQYF; cdr3_nt: TGTGCCAGCAGCTTGGCTGGCAGGGCCCGGAGGGAGACCCAGTACTTC
clone_size: .; j_call: TRBJ2-3; d_call: .; v_call: TRBV20-1; cdr3_aa: CSARGAPGQKTDTQYF; cdr3_nt: TGCAGTGCTAGGGGAGCGCCGGGACAAAAAACAGATACGCAGTATTTT
clone_size: .; j_call: TRBJ1-2; d_call: .; v_call: TRBV12-3/TRBV12-4; cdr3_aa: CASRLVNYGYTF; cdr3_nt: TGTGCCAGCAGACTAGTAAACTATGGCTACACCTTC